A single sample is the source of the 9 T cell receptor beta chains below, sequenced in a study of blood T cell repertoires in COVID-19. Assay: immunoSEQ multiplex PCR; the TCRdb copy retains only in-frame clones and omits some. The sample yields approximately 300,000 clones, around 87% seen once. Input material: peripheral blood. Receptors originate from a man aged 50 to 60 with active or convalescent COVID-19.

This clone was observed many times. CDR3 region: CASSYREGYTF. For the CDR3, the DNA is TGTGCCAGCAGTTACAGGGAAGGCTACACCTTC. The chain joins TRBV28 to TRBJ1-2; tentatively, D is TRBD1 (6 bases). Germline values: CDR1 MDHEN, CDR2 SYDVKM. With 4 bases removed from V and 8 bases from J, the gap between germline ends came to 8 bases. The CDR3 extends over 11 amino acids.

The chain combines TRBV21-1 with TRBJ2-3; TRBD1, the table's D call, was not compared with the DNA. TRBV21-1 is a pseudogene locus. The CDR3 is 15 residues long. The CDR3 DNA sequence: TGTGCCAGCAGTAGGACAGGGAGGAAGACAGATACGCAGTATTTT. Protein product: CASSRTGRKTDTQYF.

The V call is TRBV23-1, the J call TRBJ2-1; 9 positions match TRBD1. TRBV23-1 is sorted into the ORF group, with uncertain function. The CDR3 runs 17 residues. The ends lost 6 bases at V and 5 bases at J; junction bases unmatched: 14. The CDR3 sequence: CASRDRDREVKDNEQFF. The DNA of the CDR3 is TGCGCCAGCAGAGACCGGGACAGGGAGGTAAAGGACAATGAGCAGTTCTTC.

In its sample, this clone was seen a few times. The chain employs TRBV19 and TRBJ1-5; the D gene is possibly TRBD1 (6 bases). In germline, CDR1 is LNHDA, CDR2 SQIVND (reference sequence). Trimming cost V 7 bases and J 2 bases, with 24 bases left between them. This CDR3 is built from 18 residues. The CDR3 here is CASTITLGALGGNQPQHF. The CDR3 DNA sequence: TGTGCCAGTACCATAACCCTGGGGGCCCTGGGGGGCAATCAGCCCCAGCATTTT.

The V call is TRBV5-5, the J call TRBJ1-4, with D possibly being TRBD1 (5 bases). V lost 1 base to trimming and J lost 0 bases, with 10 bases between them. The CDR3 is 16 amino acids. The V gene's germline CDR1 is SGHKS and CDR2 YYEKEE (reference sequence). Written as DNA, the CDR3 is TGTGCCAGCAGCTTGCGTCAGACAGCAACTAATGAAAAACTGTTTTTT. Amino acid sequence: CASSLRQTATNEKLFF.

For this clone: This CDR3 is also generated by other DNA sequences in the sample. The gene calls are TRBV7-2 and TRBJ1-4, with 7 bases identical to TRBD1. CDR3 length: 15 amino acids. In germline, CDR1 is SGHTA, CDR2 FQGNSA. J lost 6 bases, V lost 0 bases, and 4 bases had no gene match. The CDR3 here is CASSLAGTGDEKLFF. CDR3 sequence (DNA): TGTGCCAGCAGCTTAGCGGGAACAGGGGATGAAAAACTGTTTTTT.

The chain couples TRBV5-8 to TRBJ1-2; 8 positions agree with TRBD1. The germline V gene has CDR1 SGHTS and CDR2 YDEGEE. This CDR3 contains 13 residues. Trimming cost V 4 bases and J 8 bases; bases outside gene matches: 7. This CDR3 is CASSLDRDGGYTF. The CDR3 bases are TGTGCCAGCAGCCTGGACAGGGACGGGGGCTACACCTTC.

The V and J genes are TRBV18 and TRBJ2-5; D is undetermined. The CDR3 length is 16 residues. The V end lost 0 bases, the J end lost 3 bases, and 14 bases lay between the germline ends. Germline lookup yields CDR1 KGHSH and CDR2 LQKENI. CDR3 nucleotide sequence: TGTGCCAGCTCACCACCGATTAACGTGGGCGAAGAGACCCAGTACTTC. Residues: CASSPPINVGEETQYF.

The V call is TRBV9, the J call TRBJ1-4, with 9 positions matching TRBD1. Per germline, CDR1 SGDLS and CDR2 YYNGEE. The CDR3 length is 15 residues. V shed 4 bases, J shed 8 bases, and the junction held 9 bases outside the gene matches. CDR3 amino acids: CASSRGQGRWEKLFF. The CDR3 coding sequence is TGTGCCAGCAGCAGGGGACAGGGAAGGTGGGAAAAACTGTTTTTT.